This T cell receptor (beta chain) was sequenced during a study of CD8+CD57+ T cells in acquired aplastic anemia. On the study more broadly: Recorded DNA amounts for sorted CD4+ and CD8+ cells had an average of approximately 2.9 ug. General study points: Statistical testing detected no significant gap in CD8+ Simpson's diversity between patients and controls.

Trimming removed 1 base from V and 0 bases from J, with 17 bases in between. Germline V CDR1 and CDR2: SGHAT, FQNNGV. There are 18 residues in the CDR3. The study profiled TCR beta VDJ and CDR3 using genomic DNA as template. TCRdb reanalysed the reads using MiXCR and keeps one entry per CDR3 protein. The sample has approximately 100,000 distinct CDR3 sequences, about 67% seen once. A note on this clonotype: What it binds is not known.

Selection for sequencing was limited to patients who had shown CD8+CD57+ cell expansion by flow cytometry. Therapy had not been given to patients before blood sampling. Sequenced input: sorted CD4+, CD8+, or CD8+CD57+ T cells (not recorded which) from PBMCs. The sequence derives from a human donor with aplastic anemia. The gene calls are TRBV11-2 and TRBJ2-3; D is unclear. This CDR3 reads CASSLVFRTSSSTDTQYF. CDR3 bases: TGTGCCAGCAGCTTAGTCTTTCGGACCAGCTCTAGCACAGATACGCAGTATTTT.